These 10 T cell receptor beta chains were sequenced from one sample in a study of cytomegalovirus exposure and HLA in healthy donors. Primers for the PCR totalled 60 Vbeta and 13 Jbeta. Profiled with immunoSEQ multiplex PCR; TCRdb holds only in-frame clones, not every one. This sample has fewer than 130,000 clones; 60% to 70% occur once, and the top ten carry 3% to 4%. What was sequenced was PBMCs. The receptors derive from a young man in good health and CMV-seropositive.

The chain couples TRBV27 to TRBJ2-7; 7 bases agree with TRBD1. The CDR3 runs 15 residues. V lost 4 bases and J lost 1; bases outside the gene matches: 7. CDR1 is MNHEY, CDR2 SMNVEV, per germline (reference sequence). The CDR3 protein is CASSWAGTASYEQYF. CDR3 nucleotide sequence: TGTGCCAGCAGTTGGGCCGGGACAGCGTCCTACGAGCAGTACTTC.

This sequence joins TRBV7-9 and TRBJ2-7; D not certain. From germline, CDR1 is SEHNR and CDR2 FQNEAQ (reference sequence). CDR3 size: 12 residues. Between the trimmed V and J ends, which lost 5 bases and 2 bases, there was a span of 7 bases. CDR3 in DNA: TGTGCCAGCAGCAAAGAGCCCTACGAGCAGTACTTC. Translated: CASSKEPYEQYF.

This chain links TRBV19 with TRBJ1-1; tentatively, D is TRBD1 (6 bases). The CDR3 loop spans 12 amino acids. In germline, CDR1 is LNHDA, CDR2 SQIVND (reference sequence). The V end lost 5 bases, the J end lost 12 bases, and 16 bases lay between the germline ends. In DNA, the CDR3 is TGTGCCAGTAGTGGGGCAGGGGTACCTACTTTCTTT. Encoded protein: CASSGAGVPTFF.

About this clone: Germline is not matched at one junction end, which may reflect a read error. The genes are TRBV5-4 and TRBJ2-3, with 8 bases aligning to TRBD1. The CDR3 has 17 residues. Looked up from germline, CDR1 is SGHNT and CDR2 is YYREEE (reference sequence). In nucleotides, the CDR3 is TGTGCCGGCAGCTACCCGGACAGGGTCCCTAGCACAGATACGCAGTATTTT. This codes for CAGSYPDRVPSTDTQYF. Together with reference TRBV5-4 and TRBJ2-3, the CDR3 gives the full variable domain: ETGVTQSPTHLIKTRGQQVTLRCSSQSGHNTVSWYQQALGQGPQFIFQYYREEENGRGNFPPRFSGLQFPNYSSELNVNALELDDSALYLCAGSYPDRVPSTDTQYFGPGTRLTVL.

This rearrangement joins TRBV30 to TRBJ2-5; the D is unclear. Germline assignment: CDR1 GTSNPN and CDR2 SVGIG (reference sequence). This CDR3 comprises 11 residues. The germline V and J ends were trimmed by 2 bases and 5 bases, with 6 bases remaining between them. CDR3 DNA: TGTGCCTGGAGTTTTTATGAGACCCAGTACTTC. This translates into CAWSFYETQYF.

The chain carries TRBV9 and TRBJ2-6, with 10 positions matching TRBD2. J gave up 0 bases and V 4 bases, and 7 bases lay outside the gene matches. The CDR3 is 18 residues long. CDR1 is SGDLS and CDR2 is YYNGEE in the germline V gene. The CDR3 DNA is TGTGCCAGCAGCCCTCCGGGACTAGCGTTCTCTGGGGCCAACGTCCTGACTTTC. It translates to CASSPPGLAFSGANVLTF. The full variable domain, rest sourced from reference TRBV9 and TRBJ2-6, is DSGVTQTPKHLITATGQRVTLRCSPRSGDLSVYWYQQSLDQGLQFLIQYYNGEERAKGNILERFSAQQFPDLHSELNLSSLELGDSALYFCASSPPGLAFSGANVLTFGAGSRLTVL.

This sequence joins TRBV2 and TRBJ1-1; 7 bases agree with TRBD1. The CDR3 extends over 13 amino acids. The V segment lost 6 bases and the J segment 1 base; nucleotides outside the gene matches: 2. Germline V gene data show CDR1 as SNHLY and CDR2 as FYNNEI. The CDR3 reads CASRGQKNTEAFF. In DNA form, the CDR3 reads TGTGCCAGCAGGGGACAGAAGAACACTGAAGCTTTCTTT.

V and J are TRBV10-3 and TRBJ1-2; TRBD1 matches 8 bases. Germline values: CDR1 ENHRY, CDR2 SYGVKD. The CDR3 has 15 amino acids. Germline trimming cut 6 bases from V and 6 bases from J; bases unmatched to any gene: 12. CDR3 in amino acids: CAIRGTQGTGNGYTF. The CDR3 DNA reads TGTGCCATCAGAGGGACCCAAGGGACAGGCAATGGCTACACCTTC.

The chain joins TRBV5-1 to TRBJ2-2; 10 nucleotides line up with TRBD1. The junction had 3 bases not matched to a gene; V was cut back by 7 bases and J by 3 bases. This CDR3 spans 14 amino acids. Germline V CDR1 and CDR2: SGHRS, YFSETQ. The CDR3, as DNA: TGCGCCAGCTTGGGGACAGGGGACACCGGGGAGCTGTTTTTT. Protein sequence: CASLGTGDTGELFF.

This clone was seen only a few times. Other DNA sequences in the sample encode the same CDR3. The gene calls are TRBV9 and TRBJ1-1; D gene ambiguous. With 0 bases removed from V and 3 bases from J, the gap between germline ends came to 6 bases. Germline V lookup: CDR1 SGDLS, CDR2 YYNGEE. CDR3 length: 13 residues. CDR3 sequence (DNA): TGTGCCAGCAGCGTAGCGGGGTACACTGAAGCTTTCTTT. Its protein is CASSVAGYTEAFF.